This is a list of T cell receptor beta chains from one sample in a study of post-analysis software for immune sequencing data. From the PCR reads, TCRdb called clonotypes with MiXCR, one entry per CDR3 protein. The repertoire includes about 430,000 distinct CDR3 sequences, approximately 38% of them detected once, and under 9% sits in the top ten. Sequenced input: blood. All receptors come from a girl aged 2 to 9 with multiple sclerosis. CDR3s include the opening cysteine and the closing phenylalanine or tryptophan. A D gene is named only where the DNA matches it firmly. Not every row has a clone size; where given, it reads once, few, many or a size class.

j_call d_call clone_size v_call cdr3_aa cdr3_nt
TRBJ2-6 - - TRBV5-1 CASSEQSLGANVLTF TGCGCCAGCAGCGAGCAAAGCCTTGGGGCCAACGTCCTGACTTTC
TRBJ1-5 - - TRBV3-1 CASSQEQGDQPRHF TGTGCCAGCAGCCAAGAACAGGGCGATCAGCCCCGGCATTTT
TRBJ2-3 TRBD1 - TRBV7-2 CASSLRTGRTDTQYF TGTGCCAGCAGCTTGCGGACAGGGCGCACAGATACGCAGTATTTT
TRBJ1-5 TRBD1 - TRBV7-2 CASSYMTGGSQPQHF TGTGCCAGCAGCTATATGACAGGGGGCAGTCAGCCCCAGCATTTT
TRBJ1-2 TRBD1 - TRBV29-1 CSVGPTGGLGYTF TGCAGCGTTGGCCCGACAGGGGGCCTTGGCTACACCTTC
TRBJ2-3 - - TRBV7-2 CASSLGYTTLGADTQYF TGTGCCAGCAGCTTAGGTTACACTACCCTGGGAGCAGATACGCAGTATTTT
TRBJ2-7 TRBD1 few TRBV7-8 CASSLRVRQGNIYEQYF TGTGCCAGCAGCTTGAGAGTGAGACAGGGGAATATCTACGAGCAGTACTTC
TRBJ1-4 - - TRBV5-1 CASSSTGETNEKLFF TGCGCCAGCAGCTCTACGGGGGAAACTAATGAAAAACTGTTTTTT
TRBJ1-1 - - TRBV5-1 CASSLDLNTEAFF TGTGCCAGCAGCTTAGATCTGAACACTGAAGCTTTCTTT
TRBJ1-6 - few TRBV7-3 CASSPQGNSPLHF TGTGCCAGCAGCCCTCAGGGTAATTCACCCCTCCACTTT
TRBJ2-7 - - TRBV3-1 CASSQSGPPYEQYF TGTGCCAGCAGCCAGTCAGGACCCCCGTACGAGCAGTACTTC
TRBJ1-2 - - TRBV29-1 CSVPVQGGGYTF TGCAGCGTGCCCGTACAGGGTGGTGGCTACACCTTC
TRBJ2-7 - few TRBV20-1 CSARTGHLLSRYEQYF TGCAGTGCTAGAACGGGACACCTCTTGTCGCGATACGAGCAGTACTTC
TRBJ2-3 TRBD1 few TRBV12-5 CASGLATGTGEDTQYF TGTGCTAGTGGTTTGGCGACCGGGACAGGAGAGGATACGCAGTATTTT
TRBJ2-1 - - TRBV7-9 CASSLSVGIYNEQFF TGTGCCAGCAGCTTATCGGTCGGAATCTACAATGAGCAGTTCTTC
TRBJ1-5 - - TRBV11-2 CASSTGGNGQPQHF TGTGCCAGCAGCACCGGGGGTAATGGTCAGCCCCAGCATTTT
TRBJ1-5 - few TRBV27 CASSSSNYQPQHF TGTGCCAGCAGTTCGTCCAACTACCAGCCCCAGCATTTT
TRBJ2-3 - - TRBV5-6 CASSLTEGLAADTQYF TGTGCCAGCAGCTTGACGGAGGGGCTCGCGGCAGATACGCAGTATTTT
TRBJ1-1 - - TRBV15 CATSRDRGGLEAFF TGTGCCACCAGCAGAGACAGGGGAGGCCTTGAAGCTTTCTTT
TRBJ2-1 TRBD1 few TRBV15 CATPKGAGGSYNEQFF TGTGCCACCCCCAAAGGGGCAGGGGGCTCCTACAATGAGCAGTTCTTC
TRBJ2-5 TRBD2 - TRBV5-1 CASSLTSGIGETQYF TGCGCCAGCAGCTTGACTAGCGGGATCGGTGAGACCCAGTACTTC
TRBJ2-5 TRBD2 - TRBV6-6 CASSYERLAKPQETQYF TGTGCCAGCAGTTACGAACGACTAGCGAAACCCCAAGAGACCCAGTACTTC
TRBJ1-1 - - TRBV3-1 CASSQGGSRTEAFF TGTGCCAGCAGCCAAGGAGGGAGCCGTACGGAAGCTTTCTTT
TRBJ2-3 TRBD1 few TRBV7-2 CASSLAQGALPDTQYF TGTGCCAGCAGCTTAGCGCAGGGGGCCCTCCCAGATACGCAGTATTTT
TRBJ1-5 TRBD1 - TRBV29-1 CSAGTGDSNQPQHF TGCAGCGCGGGGACAGGGGATAGCAATCAGCCCCAGCATTTT
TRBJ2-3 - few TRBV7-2 CASSLFVGDTQYF TGTGCCAGCAGCTTGTTCGTGGGAGATACGCAGTATTTT
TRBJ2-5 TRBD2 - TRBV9 CASSGEGRGLAGPYSRETQYF TGTGCCAGCAGCGGAGAAGGTCGGGGCCTAGCGGGGCCATATTCGAGGGAGACCCAGTACTTC
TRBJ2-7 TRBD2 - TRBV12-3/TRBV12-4 CASSPRTSGPYEQYF TGTGCCAGCAGTCCCCGGACTAGCGGACCCTACGAGCAGTACTTC
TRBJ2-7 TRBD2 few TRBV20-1 CSARSRTSRNSEQYF TGCAGTGCTAGATCCCGGACTAGCAGAAACAGCGAGCAGTACTTC
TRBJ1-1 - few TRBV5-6 CASSSSTGTGDTEAFF TGTGCCAGCAGCTCGAGTACCGGTACTGGGGACACTGAAGCTTTCTTT
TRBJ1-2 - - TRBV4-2 CASSQDGAGQRNYGYTF TGTGCCAGCAGCCAAGACGGGGCGGGGCAGAGAAACTATGGCTACACCTTC
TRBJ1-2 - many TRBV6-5 CASSYDVGGWGYTF TGTGCCAGCAGTTACGACGTAGGGGGATGGGGCTACACCTTC
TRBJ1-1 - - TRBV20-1 CSANTGNTEAFF TGCAGTGCGAACACAGGGAACACTGAAGCTTTCTTT
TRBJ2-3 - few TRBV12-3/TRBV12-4 CASSPPPSSTDTQYF TGTGCCAGCAGTCCCCCCCCCTCTTCCACAGATACGCAGTATTTT
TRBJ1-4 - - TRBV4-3 CASSQDGGPNEKLFF TGCGCCAGCAGCCAAGATGGGGGGCCTAATGAAAAACTGTTTTTT
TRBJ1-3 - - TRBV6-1 CASSARGTGNTIYF TGTGCCAGCAGTGCCCGGGGGACCGGAAACACCATATATTTT
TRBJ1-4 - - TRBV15 CATTAIGGEKLFF TGTGCCACCACGGCGATCGGAGGTGAAAAACTGTTTTTT
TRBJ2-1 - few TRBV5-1 CASSLTPTGSYNEQFF TGCGCCAGCAGCTTGACACCCACGGGCTCCTACAATGAGCAGTTCTTC
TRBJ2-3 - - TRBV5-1 CASSLVRKVTDTQYF TGCGCCAGCAGCTTGGTCAGAAAGGTCACAGATACGCAGTATTTT
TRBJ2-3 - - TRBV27 CASSLIPGSLRNTQYF TGTGCCAGCAGTCTCATCCCGGGCTCCCTTCGGAATACGCAGTATTTT
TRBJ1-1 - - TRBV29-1 CSGLTEIPFTEAFF TGCAGCGGTCTGACAGAAATACCCTTCACTGAAGCTTTCTTT
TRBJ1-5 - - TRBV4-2 CASSQGAQGGQPQHF TGTGCCAGCAGCCAAGGAGCACAGGGTGGTCAGCCCCAGCATTTT
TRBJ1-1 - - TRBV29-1 CSPFSYRVWNTEAFF TGCAGCCCGTTCTCATACAGGGTTTGGAACACTGAAGCTTTCTTT
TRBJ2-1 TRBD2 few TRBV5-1 CASSLEGLAGGGEQFF TGCGCCAGCAGCTTGGAAGGTCTAGCGGGAGGCGGGGAGCAGTTCTTC
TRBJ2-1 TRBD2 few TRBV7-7 CASSVGGFSNEQFF TGTGCCAGCAGCGTCGGGGGGTTTAGCAATGAGCAGTTCTTC
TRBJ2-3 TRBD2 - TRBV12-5 CASASSGGAYTQYF TGTGCTAGTGCCTCGAGCGGGGGGGCCTATACGCAGTATTTT
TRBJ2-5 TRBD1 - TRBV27 CASSQTGSNEQYF TGTGCCAGCAGTCAGACAGGGAGCAATGAGCAGTACTTC
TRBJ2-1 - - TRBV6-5 CASSPRSAGSEQFF TGTGCCAGCAGCCCTCGCTCAGCGGGCAGTGAGCAGTTCTTC
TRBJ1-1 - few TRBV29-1 CSATMGTTEAFF TGCAGCGCGACAATGGGAACGACTGAAGCTTTCTTT
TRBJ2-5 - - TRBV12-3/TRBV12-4 CASSGGGGETQYF TGTGCCAGCAGCGGAGGAGGGGGAGAGACCCAGTACTTC
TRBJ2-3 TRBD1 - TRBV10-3 CATADRGLGDTQYF TGTGCCACAGCAGACAGGGGGCTAGGGGATACGCAGTATTTT
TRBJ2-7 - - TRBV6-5 CASRNTGRGAEQYF TGTGCCAGCAGGAATACAGGGAGGGGCGCCGAGCAGTACTTC